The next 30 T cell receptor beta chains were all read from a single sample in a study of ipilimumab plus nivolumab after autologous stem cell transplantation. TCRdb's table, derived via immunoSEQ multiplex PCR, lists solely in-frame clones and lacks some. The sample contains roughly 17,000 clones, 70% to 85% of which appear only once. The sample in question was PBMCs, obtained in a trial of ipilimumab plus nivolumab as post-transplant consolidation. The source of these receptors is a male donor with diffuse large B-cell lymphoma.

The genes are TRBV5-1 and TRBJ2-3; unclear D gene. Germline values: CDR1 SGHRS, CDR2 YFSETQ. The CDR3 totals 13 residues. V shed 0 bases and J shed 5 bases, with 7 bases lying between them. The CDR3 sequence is CASSLARGDTQYF. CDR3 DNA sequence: TGCGCCAGCAGCTTGGCACGAGGAGATACGCAGTATTTT.

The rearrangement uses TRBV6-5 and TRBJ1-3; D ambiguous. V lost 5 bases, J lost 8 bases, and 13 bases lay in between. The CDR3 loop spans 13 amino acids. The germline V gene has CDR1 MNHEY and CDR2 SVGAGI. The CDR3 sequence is CASSLHRSDTIYF. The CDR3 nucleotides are TGTGCCAGCAGTCTGCACCGGTCGGACACCATATATTTT.

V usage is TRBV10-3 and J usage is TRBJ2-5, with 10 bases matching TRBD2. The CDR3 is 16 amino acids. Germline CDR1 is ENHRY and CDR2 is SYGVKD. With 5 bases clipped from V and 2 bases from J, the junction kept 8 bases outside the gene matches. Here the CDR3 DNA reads TGTGCCATCAGTCGATCTAGCGGGGGATCTCAAGAGACCCAGTACTTC. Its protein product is CAISRSSGGSQETQYF.

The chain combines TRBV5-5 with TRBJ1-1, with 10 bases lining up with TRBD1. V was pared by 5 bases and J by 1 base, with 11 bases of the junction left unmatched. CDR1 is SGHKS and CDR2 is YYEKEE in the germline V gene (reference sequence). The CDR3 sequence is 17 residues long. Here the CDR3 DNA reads TGTGCCAGCAGTAGACTCCCGGGACAGGGGACGAACACTGAAGCTTTCTTT. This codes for CASSRLPGQGTNTEAFF.

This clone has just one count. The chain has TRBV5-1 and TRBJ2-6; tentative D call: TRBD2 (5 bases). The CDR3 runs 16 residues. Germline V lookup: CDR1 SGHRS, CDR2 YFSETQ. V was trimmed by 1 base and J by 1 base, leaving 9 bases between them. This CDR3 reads CASSLTTGSGANVLTF. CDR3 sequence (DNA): TGCGCCAGCAGCTTGACGACGGGGTCTGGGGCCAACGTCCTGACTTTC.

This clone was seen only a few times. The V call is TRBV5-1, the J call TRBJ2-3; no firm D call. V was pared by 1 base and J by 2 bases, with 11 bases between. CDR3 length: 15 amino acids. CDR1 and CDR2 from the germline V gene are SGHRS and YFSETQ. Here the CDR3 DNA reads TGCGCCAGCAGCTTGTCTGATCTCTTCACAGATACGCAGTATTTT. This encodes CASSLSDLFTDTQYF.

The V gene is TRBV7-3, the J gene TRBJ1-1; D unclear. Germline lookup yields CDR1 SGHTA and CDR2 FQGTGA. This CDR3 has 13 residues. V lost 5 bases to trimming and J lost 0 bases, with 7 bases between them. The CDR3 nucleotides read TGTGCCAGCAGCCCGTCAGTGAACACTGAAGCTTTCTTT. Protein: CASSPSVNTEAFF.

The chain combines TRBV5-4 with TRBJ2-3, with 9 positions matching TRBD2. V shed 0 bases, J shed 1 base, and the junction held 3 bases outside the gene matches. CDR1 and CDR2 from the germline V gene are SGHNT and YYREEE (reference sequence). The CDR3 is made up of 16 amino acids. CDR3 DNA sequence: TGTGCCAGCAGCTTGGTTGCGGGAGGGGGCACAGATACGCAGTATTTT. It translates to CASSLVAGGGTDTQYF.

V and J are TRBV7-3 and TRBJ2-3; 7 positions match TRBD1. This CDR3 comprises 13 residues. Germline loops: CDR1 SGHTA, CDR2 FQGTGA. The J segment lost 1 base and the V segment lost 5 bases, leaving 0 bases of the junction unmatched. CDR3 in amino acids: CASSTGGTDTQYF. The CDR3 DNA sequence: TGTGCCAGCAGCACAGGGGGCACAGATACGCAGTATTTT.

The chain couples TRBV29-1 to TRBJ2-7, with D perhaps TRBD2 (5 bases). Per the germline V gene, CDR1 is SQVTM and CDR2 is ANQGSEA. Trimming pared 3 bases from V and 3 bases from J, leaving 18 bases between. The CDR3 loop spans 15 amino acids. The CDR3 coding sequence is TGCAGCGTTGAGGGAGTGCCCGGGGTGGACTACGAGCAGTACTTC. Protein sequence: CSVEGVPGVDYEQYF.

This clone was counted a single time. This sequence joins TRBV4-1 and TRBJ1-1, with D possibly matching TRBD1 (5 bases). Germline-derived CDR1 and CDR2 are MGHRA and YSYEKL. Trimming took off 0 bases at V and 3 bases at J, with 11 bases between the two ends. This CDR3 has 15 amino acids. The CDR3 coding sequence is TGCGCCAGCAGCCAAGAGGTCACGGGGGACACTGAAGCTTTCTTT. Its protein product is CASSQEVTGDTEAFF.

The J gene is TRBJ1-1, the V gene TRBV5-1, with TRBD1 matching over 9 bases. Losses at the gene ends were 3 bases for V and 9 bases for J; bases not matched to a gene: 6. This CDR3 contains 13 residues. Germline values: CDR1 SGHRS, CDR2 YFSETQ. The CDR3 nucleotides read TGCGCCAGCAGCTCCCCGGGACAGGGCAAAGCTTTCTTT. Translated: CASSSPGQGKAFF.

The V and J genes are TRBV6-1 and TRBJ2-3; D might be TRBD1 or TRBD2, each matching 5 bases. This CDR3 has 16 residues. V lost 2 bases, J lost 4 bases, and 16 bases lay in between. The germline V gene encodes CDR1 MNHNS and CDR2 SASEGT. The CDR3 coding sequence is TGTGCCAGCAGTGAATTCCTAATCCAGGGACCAGATACGCAGTATTTT. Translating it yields CASSEFLIQGPDTQYF.

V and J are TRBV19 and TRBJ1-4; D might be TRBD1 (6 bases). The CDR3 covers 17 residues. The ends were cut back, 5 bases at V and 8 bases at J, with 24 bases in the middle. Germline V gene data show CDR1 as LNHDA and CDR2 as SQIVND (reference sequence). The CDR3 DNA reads TGTGCCAGTAGTCCGGGGGCTGACATGGCATACAGCGAAAAACTGTTTTTT. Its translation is CASSPGADMAYSEKLFF.

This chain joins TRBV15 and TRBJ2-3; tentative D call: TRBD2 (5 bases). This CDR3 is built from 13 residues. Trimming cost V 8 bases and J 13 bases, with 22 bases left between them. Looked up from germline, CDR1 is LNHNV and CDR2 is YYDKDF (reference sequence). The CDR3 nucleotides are TGTGCCACCCGGGAAGACACACGAGGTTGGGAGTATTTT. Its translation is CATREDTRGWEYF.

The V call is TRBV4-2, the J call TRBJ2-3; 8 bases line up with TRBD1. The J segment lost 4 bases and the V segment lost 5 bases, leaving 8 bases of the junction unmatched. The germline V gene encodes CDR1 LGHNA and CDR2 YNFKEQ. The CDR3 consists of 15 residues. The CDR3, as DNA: TGTGCCAGCAGCGAAACTGGACAGGGTCCAGATACGCAGTATTTT. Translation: CASSETGQGPDTQYF.

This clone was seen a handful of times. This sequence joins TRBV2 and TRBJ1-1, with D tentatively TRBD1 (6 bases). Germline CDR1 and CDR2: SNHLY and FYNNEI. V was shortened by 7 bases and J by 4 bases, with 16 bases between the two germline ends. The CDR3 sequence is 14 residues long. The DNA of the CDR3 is TGTGCCAGCAACCTCTTCGGGGGCAGCACTGAAGCTTTCTTT. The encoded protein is CASNLFGGSTEAFF.

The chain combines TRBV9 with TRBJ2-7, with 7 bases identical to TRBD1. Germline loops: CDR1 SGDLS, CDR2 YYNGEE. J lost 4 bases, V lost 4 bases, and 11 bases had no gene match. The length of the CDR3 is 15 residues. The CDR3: CASSPYRGNYYEQYF. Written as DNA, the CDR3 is TGTGCCAGCAGCCCGTACAGGGGAAACTATTACGAGCAGTACTTC.

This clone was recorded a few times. The DNA for the CDR3 is TGCAGTGCTTCAGGGTTTGACGAGCAGTACTTC. Protein sequence: CSASGFDEQYF. The chain joins TRBV20-1 to TRBJ2-7, with a possible D match to TRBD1 (5 bases). CDR3 size: 11 residues. Germline V gene lookup returns CDR1 DFQATT and CDR2 SNEGSKA (reference sequence). Deletions cut 5 bases from V and 5 bases from J, with 10 bases between.

Written as DNA, the CDR3 is TGTGCCAGCAGCTTTCTCTCAGGACGGAACACTGAAGCTTTCTTT. Translation gives CASSFLSGRNTEAFF. The rearrangement joins TRBV11-2 to TRBJ1-1; no firm D call. This CDR3 comprises 15 residues. V lost 3 bases, J lost 1 base, and 12 bases lay in between. Germline CDR1 and CDR2: SGHAT and FQNNGV.

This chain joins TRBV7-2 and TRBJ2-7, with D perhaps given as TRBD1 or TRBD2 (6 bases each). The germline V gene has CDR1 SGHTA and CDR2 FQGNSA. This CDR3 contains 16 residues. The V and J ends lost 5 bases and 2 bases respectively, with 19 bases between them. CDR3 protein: CASSPSGGRVPYEQYF. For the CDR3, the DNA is TGTGCCAGCAGCCCTAGTGGGGGGCGCGTCCCCTACGAGCAGTACTTC.

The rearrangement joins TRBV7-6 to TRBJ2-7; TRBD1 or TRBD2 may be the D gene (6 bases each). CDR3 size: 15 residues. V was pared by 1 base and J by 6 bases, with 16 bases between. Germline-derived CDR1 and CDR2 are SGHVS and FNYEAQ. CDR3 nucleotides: TGTGCCAGCAGCTTAGGGGTGGGGGGCGTGGTCGAGCAGTACTTC. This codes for CASSLGVGGVVEQYF.

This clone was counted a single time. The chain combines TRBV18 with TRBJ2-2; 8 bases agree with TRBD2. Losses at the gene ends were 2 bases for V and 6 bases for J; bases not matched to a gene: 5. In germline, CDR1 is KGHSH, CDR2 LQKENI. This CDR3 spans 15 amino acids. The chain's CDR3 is CASSPNGRAAGELFF. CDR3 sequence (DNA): TGTGCCAGCTCACCAAACGGGAGGGCAGCCGGGGAGCTGTTTTTT.

The CDR3 DNA sequence: TGTGCCAGCAGCCAAGATGCAAGGGGGGGATTACAAGGAGATACGCAGTATTTT. Protein sequence: CASSQDARGGLQGDTQYF. The chain carries TRBV4-2 and TRBJ2-3; weak D call: TRBD2 (7 bases). The V gene's germline CDR1 is LGHNA and CDR2 YNFKEQ. The V end was cut by 0 bases, the J end by 5 bases, with 21 bases between. The CDR3 has 18 residues.

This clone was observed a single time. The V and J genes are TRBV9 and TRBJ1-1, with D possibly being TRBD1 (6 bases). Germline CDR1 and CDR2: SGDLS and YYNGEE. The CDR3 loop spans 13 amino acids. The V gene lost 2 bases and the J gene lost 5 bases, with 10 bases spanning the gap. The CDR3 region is CASSVGQRTEAFF. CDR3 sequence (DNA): TGTGCCAGCAGCGTGGGACAAAGGACTGAAGCTTTCTTT. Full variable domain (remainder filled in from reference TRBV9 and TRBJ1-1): DSGVTQTPKHLITATGQRVTLRCSPRSGDLSVYWYQQSLDQGLQFLIQYYNGEERAKGNILERFSAQQFPDLHSELNLSSLELGDSALYFCASSVGQRTEAFFGQGTRLTVV.

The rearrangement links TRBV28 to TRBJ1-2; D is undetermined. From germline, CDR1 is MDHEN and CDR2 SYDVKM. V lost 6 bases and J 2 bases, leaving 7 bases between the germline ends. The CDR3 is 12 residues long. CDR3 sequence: CASRRANYGYTF. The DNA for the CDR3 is TGTGCCAGCAGGCGGGCGAACTATGGCTACACCTTC.

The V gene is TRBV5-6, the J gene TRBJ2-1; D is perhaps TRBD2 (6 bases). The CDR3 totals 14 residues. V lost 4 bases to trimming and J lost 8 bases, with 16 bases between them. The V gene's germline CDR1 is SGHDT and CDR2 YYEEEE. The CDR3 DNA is TGTGCCAGCAGCCAGACTAGGTCGGGGTATGAGCAGTTCTTC. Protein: CASSQTRSGYEQFF.

CDR3 sequence (DNA): TGCGCCAGCAGCCGGGGGCCGGGGCAAGAGACCCAGTACTTC. This codes for CASSRGPGQETQYF. This chain uses TRBV4-1 with TRBJ2-5; D might be TRBD1 (6 bases). This CDR3 has 14 amino acids. From germline, CDR1 is MGHRA and CDR2 YSYEKL. The germline V and J ends were trimmed by 4 bases and 2 bases, with 11 bases remaining between them.

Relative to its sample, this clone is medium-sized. Here the CDR3 reads CASSVDAVRPYGYTF. The CDR3 bases are TGTGCCAGCAGTGTGGACGCCGTCAGGCCTTATGGCTACACCTTC. The V gene is TRBV6-1, the J gene TRBJ1-2; D gene uncertain. The germline gives CDR1 MNHNS, CDR2 SASEGT. This CDR3 contains 15 residues. The V end was cut by 4 bases, the J end by 5 bases, with 17 bases between.

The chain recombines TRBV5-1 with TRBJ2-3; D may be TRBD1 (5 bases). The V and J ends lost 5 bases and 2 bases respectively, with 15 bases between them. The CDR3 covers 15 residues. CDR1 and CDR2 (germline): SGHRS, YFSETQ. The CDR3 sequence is CASRWFGHNTDTQYF. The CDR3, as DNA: TGCGCCAGCAGATGGTTCGGACACAACACAGATACGCAGTATTTT.